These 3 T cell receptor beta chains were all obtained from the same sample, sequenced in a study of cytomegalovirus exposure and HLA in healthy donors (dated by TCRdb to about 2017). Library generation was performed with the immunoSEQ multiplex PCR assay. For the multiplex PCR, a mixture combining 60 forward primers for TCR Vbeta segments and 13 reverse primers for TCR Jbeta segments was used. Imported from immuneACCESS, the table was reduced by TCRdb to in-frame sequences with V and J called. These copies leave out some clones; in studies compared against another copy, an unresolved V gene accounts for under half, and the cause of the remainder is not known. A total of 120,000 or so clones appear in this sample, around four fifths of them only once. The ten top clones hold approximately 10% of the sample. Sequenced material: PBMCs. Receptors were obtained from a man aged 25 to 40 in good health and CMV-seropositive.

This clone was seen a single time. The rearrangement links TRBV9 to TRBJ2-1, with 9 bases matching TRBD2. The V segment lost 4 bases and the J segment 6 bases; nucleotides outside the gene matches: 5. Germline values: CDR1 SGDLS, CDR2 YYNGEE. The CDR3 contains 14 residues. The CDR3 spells CASSRGLATNEQFF. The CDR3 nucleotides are TGTGCCAGCAGCAGGGGACTAGCTACCAATGAGCAGTTCTTC.

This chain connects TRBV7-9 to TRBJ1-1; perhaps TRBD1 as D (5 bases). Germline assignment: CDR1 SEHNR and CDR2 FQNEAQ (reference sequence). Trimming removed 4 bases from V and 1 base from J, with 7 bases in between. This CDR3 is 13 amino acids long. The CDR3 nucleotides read TGTGCCAGCAGCTCGGACAAGAACACTGAAGCTTTCTTT. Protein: CASSSDKNTEAFF.

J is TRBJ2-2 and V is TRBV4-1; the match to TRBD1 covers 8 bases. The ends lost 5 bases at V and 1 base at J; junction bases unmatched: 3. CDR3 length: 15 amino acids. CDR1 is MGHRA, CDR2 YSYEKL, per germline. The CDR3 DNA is TGCGCCAGCAGCTATGGGACAGGGAACACCGGGGAGCTGTTTTTT. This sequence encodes CASSYGTGNTGELFF.